Given below is one T cell receptor beta chain in context. What it binds is not known. Genes and germline are mouse. The read comes to an end 4 residues before the CDR3 does, leaving the germline J gene to fill in the end. CD4, CD8alpha, NKG2D, NKG2ACE and other markers guided sorting of pooled cutaneous lymph node cells. The data derive from a study of CD8+ T cells in alopecia areata. Reverse transcription of extracted RNA yielded cDNA, which provided the sequencing template. This table comes from immunoSEQ multiplex PCR, and its TCRdb copy is limited to in-frame clones, with some not included. This sample has 250,000 or so clones, each found more than once. The CDR3 is 16 amino acids. Germline assignment: CDR1 FNHDT and CDR2 SITEND (reference sequence). Germline trimming cut 2 bases from V and 3 bases from J; bases unmatched to any gene: 6. Study observations and caveats: Clonality in lesional scalp, especially alopecia totalis/universalis, exceeded that of normal scalp. Although TCR sharing was seen in mice, sharing across patients was less clear, possibly for HLA-related reasons.

V and J are TRBV19 and TRBJ2-1; 9 bases are a match to TRBD2. The sequencing sample was made of CD4+ T cells sorted from a lymph node. The TCR sequence derives from a C3H/HeJ mouse with alopecia areata. These mice share the MHC haplotype H2-k. Incomplete CDR3 DNA: TGTGCCAGCAGTATTCGGCTGGGGGGGGTCTATGCT. Translated, it gives CASSIRLGGVYA. From start to end, the CDR3 is CASSIRLGGVYAEQFF.